This T cell receptor beta chain was sequenced during a study of human T cells and chemical hapten exposure. For the study at large: Sensitization was performed using 2% DPC on a roughly 2 cm by roughly 2 cm upper inner arm skin site. Study-wide results and caveats: PT1 expanded TCR counts and patch test score correlated positively.

This sample's time point: pre-sensitization, week 0. This sample's treatment: therapeutic diphenylcyclopropenone sensitization with weekly scalp DPC. Remarks on this clonotype: The target antigen is unknown.

TCRdb reprocessed the RACE reads with MiXCR, giving one entry per CDR3 protein. The table has under 200,000 distinct CDR3 sequences, approximately 31% seen once. V lost 3 bases, J lost 6 bases, and 14 bases lay in between. Germline V lookup: CDR1 SGHRS, CDR2 YFSETQ. The CDR3 sequence is 14 residues long. Sequences were derived from whole blood, sampled in connection with sensitization to the hapten diphenylcyclopropenone (DPC). The sequence was collected from a woman under 40 with alopecia areata. Some clones in this sample may be carry-over from other donors' samples. The genes are TRBV5-1 and TRBJ2-3, with D unclear. DNA of the CDR3: TGCGCCAGCAGCTCCCAGAGTGCAGCGGATACGCAGTATTTT. Translated: CASSSQSAADTQYF.